This is a list of T cell receptor beta chains from one sample in a study of blood T cell repertoires in COVID-19. Produced via immunoSEQ multiplex PCR; TCRdb's table is partial and in-frame only. The data contain about 120,000 clones, over 75% of them singletons. The sequenced sample was peripheral blood. The receptors stem from a woman of 80 years or more with acute or convalescent COVID-19. CDR3s leave out the opening cysteine and the closing phenylalanine or tryptophan. The size field is filled for only some rows; it gives once, few, many or a size class.

clone_size,j_call,v_call,cdr3_aa
NA,TRBJ1-2,TRBV4-3,ASSQEQDANYGYT
NA,TRBJ1-5,TRBV6-6,ASSFRQGVDQPQH
NA,TRBJ2-2,TRBV5-1,ASRFGEAVTGELF
NA,TRBJ2-2,TRBV7-8,ASSLGYRSNTGELF
NA,TRBJ2-1,TRBV9,ASSVATSIYNEQF
once,TRBJ1-5,TRBV19,ASSSTGTGNYNQPQH
NA,TRBJ1-3,TRBV2,ASSTRDSGRSTIY
once,TRBJ2-5,TRBV11-2,ASSPLTGPGGTQY
NA,TRBJ1-3,TRBV5-1,ASSSGIAGNTIY
NA,TRBJ1-1,TRBV7-9,ASSPLTEAF
NA,TRBJ1-2,TRBV5-1,ASTFGVINYGYT
NA,TRBJ2-4,TRBV10-3,ATRGENIQY
NA,TRBJ2-3,TRBV2,ASSEEWGSTDTQY
NA,TRBJ1-1,TRBV19,ASSIYGVMNTEAF
few,TRBJ1-1,TRBV24-1,ATSDAGGNTEAF
NA,TRBJ2-1,TRBV7-8,ASNTAGTGYNEQF
NA,TRBJ1-1,TRBV6-2/TRBV6-3,ASSDDGWATEAF
few,TRBJ1-2,TRBV29-1,SVVTGGYVGYT
NA,TRBJ1-1,TRBV9,ASSALPRRGILTF
NA,TRBJ1-1,TRBV10-3,AISETDTEAF
NA,TRBJ2-1,TRBV5-4,ASSSTGGYEQF
NA,TRBJ2-1,TRBV4-2,ASSQEGGLGAGNEQF
many,TRBJ1-5,TRBV7-2,ASSIPGRNQPQH
NA,TRBJ1-1,TRBV7-9,ASSINTGGLSRGTEAF
NA,TRBJ1-2,TRBV3-1/TRBV3-2,ASSQGTAANYGYT
NA,TRBJ1-2,TRBV6-1,ASSDRWGDYGYT
NA,TRBJ1-1,TRBV13,ASSHSGQGANEAF
NA,TRBJ2-7,TRBV2,ASRLTSGGAGNEQY
NA,TRBJ2-3,TRBV12-3/TRBV12-4,ASSLRGTDTQY
NA,TRBJ1-1,TRBV5-4,ASRVGGWGGGTEAF
NA,TRBJ1-6,TRBV2,ASSVRQGDSPLH
NA,TRBJ2-3,TRBV19,ATRTDTDTQY
NA,TRBJ2-1,TRBV21-1,ASTHILAGGRNEQF
NA,TRBJ1-1,TRBV2,ASSDIRRGTEAF
NA,TRBJ2-7,TRBV7-2,ASSLGGRGYEQY
NA,TRBJ2-3,TRBV13,ASSPGADTQY
NA,TRBJ2-5,TRBV25-1,ASSERGGVETQY
NA,TRBJ1-2,TRBV15,ATSLTGHYGYT
once,TRBJ1-5,TRBV5-1,ASSPDRGSQPQH
NA,TRBJ1-2,TRBV20-1,SASLMGQRYYGYT
NA,TRBJ2-1,TRBV5-1,ASSLQGATGNEQF
NA,TRBJ1-3,TRBV6-1,ASSVQGAISGNTIY
NA,TRBJ2-6,TRBV7-2,ASSLEAVSSGANVLT
NA,TRBJ1-1,TRBV5-4,ASSLQENTEAF
NA,TRBJ2-3,TRBV5-1,ASRQTDTQY
NA,TRBJ1-5,TRBV10-3,AISESGVRGNQPQH
NA,TRBJ1-6,TRBV5-1,ASSGQGGNSPLH
NA,TRBJ1-2,TRBV12-3/TRBV12-4,ASSTGGSGYT
NA,TRBJ1-1,TRBV5-1,ASSLGLSNTEAF
NA,TRBJ1-1,TRBV5-1,ASSLGPRVTEAF
NA,TRBJ2-7,TRBV7-9,ASSPTGQRHEQY
NA,TRBJ2-7,TRBV10-3,AISEGISPYEQY
NA,TRBJ2-5,TRBV4-1,ASSQPSGGETQY
NA,TRBJ2-3,TRBV20-1,SASRVAGAPSDTQY
NA,TRBJ2-1,TRBV10-2,ATSRVHEQF
NA,TRBJ2-3,TRBV4-3,ASSQDHTRGALTDTQY
NA,TRBJ1-1,TRBV28,ASIRQGATEAF
once,TRBJ2-7,TRBV5-6,ASSLGQNEQY
NA,TRBJ2-1,TRBV19,ASSIDRGTYNEQF
few,TRBJ1-2,TRBV5-1,ARGRRGDYGYT